A single T cell receptor (beta chain) is shown here with its context. Its antigen remains unidentified. The input lacks base qualities; no much larger clone sits a single base away. The data were obtained in a study of untreated major depressive disorder (dated by TCRdb to the late 2010s). In the study overall: The study was a cross-sectional case-control comparison of T cell phenotype and TCR repertoire between antidepressant-free major depressive disorder patients and individually matched non-depressed controls. The TCRbeta sequencing followed up on differences in Vbeta 5.1, Vbeta 11 and Vbeta 22 usage that flow cytometry had shown in the whole cohort.

The Qiagen DNeasy Blood and Tissue Kit was used to extract total genomic DNA from the purified CD4+ T cells. Using immunoSEQ immunosequencing protocols, the TCRbeta CDR3 region, as defined by IMGT, was amplified and sequenced. The paper's processing steps were these. The immunoSEQ service preprocessed the raw sequence data to correct PCR and sequencing errors. After being loaded into the immunoSEQ Analyzer, the data underwent further analysis with VDJtools v1.0.7. The paired Wilcoxon signed-rank test was used to test for differences between patients and controls. Sourced from immuneACCESS, this table was stored by TCRdb with only in-frame sequences that have V and J called. A share of the clones is absent; for the studies checked, an unresolved V gene accounts for under half, and the remainder has no known explanation. V and J calls and clone size are as listed in that table; D and trimming were resolved from the DNA. Present in this sample are 17,000 or so clones, 92% of which were seen just once. The ten largest make up over 0.5% of the sample.

The CDR3, from cysteine to phenylalanine, totals 13 residues. Just the 39-base CDR3 DNA is kept, in frame starting at base 1. Based on the germline V gene, the CDR1 and CDR2 sequences are SNHLY and FYNNEI. V and J lose 7 bases and 7 bases, and a span of 11 bases separates them. Each depressed patient was pairwise matched to a non-depressed control for sex, age, current smoking status and body mass index. All participants were of European descent. A DSM-IV diagnosis of major depressive disorder and a Hamilton Rating Scale for Depression score of at least 18 were present in all patients. Before enrollment, patients had taken no psychiatric medication, antidepressants included, for at least 8 weeks. Depression severity among patients ranged from moderate to severe. Participants were excluded if they had major medical conditions, Axis I/II comorbidities, regular medication or illicit drug use, or weekly alcohol intake above 100 g. From each participant, roughly 30 ml of peripheral blood was collected into EDTA tubes. Using the BD IMag Human CD4 T Lymphocyte Enrichment Set, CD4+ T cells were purified from thawed PBMCs via magnetic negative selection. Flow cytometry confirmed that the CD4+ enrichment method typically gave 90% to 95% purity. A subgroup of roughly five case-control pairs, chosen blind to chemokine receptor expression and flow-cytometric repertoire skewing results, underwent TCRbeta sequencing. All blood samples were collected in the morning at 8:00 a.m., and PBMCs were isolated by Ficoll-Hypaque gradient centrifugation. PBMCs were cryopreserved by gradual cooling to -80 degrees C and were kept in liquid nitrogen until assay.

Study-wide conclusions, independent of this receptor: Sequencing confirmed higher TRBV05-01 (Vbeta 5.1) usage among CD4+ T cells of depressed patients than controls, with p = 0.040 in a one-tailed test. The sequencing comparisons used one-tailed planned tests on only three preselected Vbeta families. TRBV25-01 and TRBV02-01 usage followed the flow-cytometry pattern but did not reach statistical significance in the sequencing data. Because of strict matching and exclusion criteria, the study sample was comparatively small, which limits how generalizable the findings are. The top five TRBV05-01 clones in every sequenced subject were all private clones.

The V and J genes are TRBV2 and TRBJ1-6; TRBD1 is possibly the D segment (5 matching bases). This receptor was identified in a woman aged 40 to 50 with major depressive disorder. The sample consisted of CD4+ T cells from PBMCs. CDR3 reads: CASKIRVNSPLHF. The nucleotides read TGTGCCAGCAAGATCAGGGTAAATTCACCCCTCCACTTT.